Shown below are 30 T cell receptor beta chains from a single sample sequenced in a study of human T cells and chemical hapten exposure. Using its own MiXCR run on the RACE reads, TCRdb lists one record per CDR3 protein. The sample has tens of thousands of distinct CDR3 sequences; roughly 10% are singletons. Sample time point: patch test 1, 2 weeks after DPC sensitization. Treatment reported: therapeutic diphenylcyclopropenone sensitization with weekly scalp DPC. Sequences were derived from whole blood, sampled in connection with sensitization to the hapten diphenylcyclopropenone (DPC). These receptors were obtained from a woman aged 60-75 years with alopecia areata. Some clones in this sample may be carry-over from other donors' samples.

The CDR3 DNA reads as TGTGCCAGTAGTATCTCCAGGGGGCTTGAAGAAAAACTGTTTTTT. Protein sequence: CASSISRGLEEKLFF. V gene TRBV19 combines with J gene TRBJ1-4; 8 bases map to TRBD1. The CDR3 consists of 15 residues. V lost 3 bases to trimming and J lost 8 bases; unmatched junction nucleotides: 8. Germline CDR1 reads LNHDA; CDR2 reads SQIVND (reference sequence).

This clonotype has only a few counts. The gene calls are TRBV7-6 and TRBJ1-3; no firm D call. The CDR3 runs 16 residues. Germline CDR1 and CDR2: SGHVS and FNYEAQ. The V gene lost 3 bases and the J gene lost 4 bases, with 16 bases spanning the gap. In DNA, the CDR3 is TGTGCCAGCAGCTTCTCCTCTTGGGATTCCGGAAACACCATATATTTT. Protein product: CASSFSSWDSGNTIYF. The variable domain in full, with the rest retrieved from reference TRBV7-6 and TRBJ1-3, is GAGVSQSPRYKVTKRGQDVALRCDPISGHVSLYWYRQALGQGPEFLTYFNYEAQQDKSGLPNDRFSAERPEGSISTLTIQRTEQRDSAMYRCASSFSSWDSGNTIYFGEGSWLTVV.

There are many counts of this clonotype. The chain recombines TRBV29-1 with TRBJ1-4; D unclear. Germline loops: CDR1 SQVTM, CDR2 ANQGSEA. The CDR3 is 13 residues long. V lost 4 bases and J lost 8, with 14 bases in between. Written as DNA, the CDR3 is TGCAGCGTTGGGGGTGACAATTGGGAAAAACTGTTTTTT. Protein product: CSVGGDNWEKLFF. The whole variable domain, remainder taken from reference TRBV29-1 and TRBJ1-4, is SAVISQKPSRDICQRGTSLTIQCQVDSQVTMMFWYRQQPGQSLTLIATANQGSEATYESGFVIDKFPISRPNLTFSTLTVSNMSPEDSSIYLCSVGGDNWEKLFFGSGTQLSVL.

This clonotype was observed a few times. This chain connects TRBV9 to TRBJ1-6; D is uncertain. Germline V gene sequence: CDR1 SGDLS, CDR2 YYNGEE. The CDR3 covers 13 residues. V shed 1 base and J shed 8 bases, with 7 bases lying between them. The CDR3 is CASSVSRYSPLHF. Written as DNA, the CDR3 is TGTGCCAGCAGCGTAAGCCGCTATTCACCCCTCCACTTT.

This sequence joins TRBV7-2 and TRBJ2-3; no reliable D call. Germline CDR1 SGHTA, CDR2 FQGNSA. This CDR3 is built from 14 residues. The germline V and J ends were trimmed by 3 bases and 6 bases, with 13 bases remaining between them. This CDR3 is CASSFVGIEDTQYF. The CDR3 DNA reads as TGTGCCAGCAGCTTTGTAGGGATCGAGGATACGCAGTATTTT.

The sample holds many counts of this clonotype. CDR3 amino acids: CASSLEGASYEQYF. Written as DNA, the CDR3 is TGTGCCAGCAGTTTAGAGGGTGCTTCCTACGAGCAGTACTTC. The chain links TRBV12-3 or TRBV12-4 to TRBJ2-7; D call uncertain. The CDR3 has 14 amino acids. Trimming pared 1 base from V and 1 base from J, leaving 8 bases between.

This clonotype has just one count. The chain carries TRBV9 and TRBJ1-4; TRBD1 might be the D (5 bases). The CDR3 contains 16 residues. Trimming took 2 bases from V and 8 from J, leaving 19 bases between them. Germline V lookup: CDR1 SGDLS, CDR2 YYNGEE. This CDR3 reads CASSVAQGVPQEKLFF. DNA for the CDR3: TGTGCCAGCAGCGTGGCTCAGGGTGTGCCTCAAGAAAAACTGTTTTTT.

Only a few counts were recorded for this clonotype. The gene calls are TRBV6-5 and TRBJ1-5; 8 positions agree with TRBD1. Trimming at V came to 6 bases and at J to 2 bases, leaving 9 bases not matched to a gene. Germline V gives CDR1 MNHEY, CDR2 SVGAGI. This CDR3 is built from 16 residues. CDR3 nucleotide sequence: TGTGCCAGCAGACCCCAGGGGGCAGTGGGCAATCAGCCCCAGCATTTT. As protein: CASRPQGAVGNQPQHF.

This clonotype was seen at least ten times. The chain recombines TRBV7-3 with TRBJ2-3, with 10 bases that match TRBD2. With V trimmed by 5 bases and J by 5 bases, 7 bases remained unmatched. CDR3 length: 15 residues. Germline V gene sequence: CDR1 SGHTA, CDR2 FQGTGA. The CDR3 DNA reads TGTGCCAGCAGCCCTCAGCGGGGGGGCATAGATACGCAGTATTTT. It translates to CASSPQRGGIDTQYF.

This clonotype has just a few counts. V is TRBV6-6 and J is TRBJ2-3, with 7 nucleotides matching TRBD1. V shed 5 bases, J shed 3 bases, and the junction held 17 bases outside the gene matches. Germline values: CDR1 MNHNY, CDR2 SVGAGI (reference sequence). CDR3 size: 18 residues. CDR3 sequence: CASSSTGQPLVRTDTQYF. The CDR3 region has the DNA TGTGCCAGCAGTAGTACGGGACAGCCACTCGTGAGGACAGATACGCAGTATTTT.

This clonotype has at least ten counts. The chain joins TRBV18 to TRBJ1-3; the D is unclear. Germline lookup yields CDR1 KGHSH and CDR2 LQKENI. V was shortened by 4 bases and J by 6 bases, with 10 bases between the two germline ends. The CDR3 is 13 amino acids. The CDR3 loop is CASSQTLENTIYF. CDR3 in DNA: TGTGCCAGCTCACAAACTTTGGAAAACACCATATATTTT.

Ten or more counts support this clonotype. This chain links TRBV4-2 with TRBJ1-2; D might be TRBD1 (6 bases). V gave up 4 bases and J gave up 2 bases, with 14 bases separating them. CDR1 LGHNA and CDR2 YNFKEQ come from the germline V gene. The CDR3 has 15 residues. DNA of the CDR3: TGTGCCAGCAGCCGAGGGCAGGGACAAAACTATGGCTACACCTTC. Translating it yields CASSRGQGQNYGYTF.

This clonotype was observed many times. This chain connects TRBV19 to TRBJ2-1, with 13 bases lining up with TRBD2. Germline V gene sequence: CDR1 LNHDA, CDR2 SQIVND (reference sequence). J lost 2 bases, V lost 3 bases, and 7 bases had no gene match. CDR3 length: 18 residues. CDR3 amino acids: CASSMETSGGFPYNEQFF. DNA for the CDR3: TGTGCCAGTAGTATGGAGACTAGCGGGGGGTTTCCCTACAATGAGCAGTTCTTC.

At least ten counts were recorded for this clonotype. V gene TRBV29-1 combines with J gene TRBJ1-1; no clear D. Germline V gene data show CDR1 as SQVTM and CDR2 as ANQGSEA. V was trimmed by 4 bases and J by 4 bases, leaving 7 bases between them. This CDR3 contains 11 residues. CDR3 DNA: TGCAGCGTTGGTAGGAGCACTGAAGCTTTCTTT. This gives the protein CSVGRSTEAFF.

The V gene is TRBV6-1, the J gene TRBJ2-1; 14 bases align to TRBD2. The germline CDR1 and CDR2 sequences are MNHNS and SASEGT. Trimming removed 4 bases from V and 1 base from J; junction bases left unmatched: 6. The CDR3 length is 18 residues. The CDR3 protein is CASSATSGGANSYNEQFF. CDR3 coding DNA: TGTGCCAGCAGTGCGACTAGCGGGGGGGCAAATTCCTACAATGAGCAGTTCTTC.

This clonotype was seen only a few times. The chain joins TRBV5-1 to TRBJ2-5; D perhaps matches TRBD2 (6 bases). From germline, CDR1 is SGHRS and CDR2 YFSETQ. With 3 bases removed from V and 2 bases from J, the gap between germline ends came to 17 bases. The CDR3 has 16 residues. The CDR3 spells CASSSGTAEGQETQYF. DNA of the CDR3: TGCGCCAGCAGCTCCGGGACTGCGGAAGGGCAAGAGACCCAGTACTTC.

This clonotype has a handful of counts. The chain has TRBV20-1 and TRBJ2-7, with D hard to call. The ends were cut back, 3 bases at V and 5 bases at J, with 11 bases in the middle. Germline V lookup: CDR1 DFQATT, CDR2 SNEGSKA (reference sequence). The CDR3 contains 12 residues. CDR3 protein: CSASLSGHEQYF. CDR3 bases: TGCAGTGCTAGTCTTTCCGGCCACGAGCAGTACTTC.

The rearrangement uses TRBV6-1 and TRBJ2-3; D possibly corresponds to TRBD2 (5 bases). Looked up from germline, CDR1 is MNHNS and CDR2 is SASEGT. Deletions cut 2 bases from V and 2 bases from J, with 11 bases between. The CDR3 covers 15 residues. The CDR3 reads CASSEYGGSTDTQYF. CDR3 sequence (DNA): TGTGCCAGCAGTGAATACGGCGGGTCCACAGATACGCAGTATTTT.

This clonotype was recorded a few times. The chain joins TRBV20-1 to TRBJ2-1; no reliable D call. Trimming cost V 7 bases and J 2 bases, with 12 bases left between them. CDR1 is DFQATT, CDR2 SNEGSKA, per germline (reference sequence). This CDR3 has 13 amino acids. CDR3 DNA: TGCAGTGTTACCATCTTGCCCTACAATGAGCAGTTCTTC. Its protein product is CSVTILPYNEQFF.

As regards this clonotype: A read error is possible here, since a much larger clone lies one base away. Here the CDR3 omits its conserved ending phenylalanine or tryptophan, so a read error is the likely source. The chain links TRBV30 to TRBJ1-5; D call uncertain. This CDR3 comprises 13 residues. V was trimmed by 0 bases and J by 0 bases, leaving 3 bases between them. Germline CDR1 GTSNPN, CDR2 SVGIG (reference sequence). In DNA, the CDR3 is TGTGCCTGGAGTGTCAGTAGCAATCAGCCCCAGCATCTT. As protein: CAWSVSSNQPQHL.

In its sample, this clonotype was seen many times. The chain uses TRBV18 and TRBJ2-3, with 11 bases matching TRBD2. The CDR3 has 17 amino acids. Per germline, CDR1 KGHSH and CDR2 LQKENI. V lost 3 bases to trimming and J lost 5 bases; unmatched junction nucleotides: 10. CDR3 protein: CASSPFLAGGLGDTQYF. DNA for the CDR3: TGTGCCAGCTCACCTTTCCTAGCGGGGGGCCTGGGAGATACGCAGTATTTT. Together with reference TRBV18 and TRBJ2-3, the CDR3 gives the full variable domain: NAGVMQNPRHLVRRRGQEARLRCSPMKGHSHVYWYRQLPEEGLKFMVYLQKENIIDESGMPKERFSAEFPKEGPSILRIQQVVRGDSAAYFCASSPFLAGGLGDTQYFGPGTRLTVL.

This clonotype was seen more than once but under ten times. The CDR3 sequence is CATRKDRVAGELFF. In DNA form, the CDR3 reads TGTGCCACCCGCAAGGACAGGGTGGCCGGGGAGCTGTTTTTT. J is TRBJ2-2 and V is TRBV24-1; 8 bases align to TRBD1. CDR1 and CDR2 (germline): KGHDR, SFDVKD. The J segment lost 6 bases and the V segment lost 9 bases, leaving 8 bases of the junction unmatched. The CDR3 spans 14 residues.

V is TRBV2 and J is TRBJ1-1; D possibly corresponds to TRBD1 (6 bases). Germline V gives CDR1 SNHLY, CDR2 FYNNEI. The CDR3 has 14 residues. The V end was cut by 6 bases, the J end by 6 bases, with 17 bases between. CDR3 protein: CASSPQGWMSEAFF. The DNA for the CDR3 is TGTGCCAGCAGCCCACAGGGATGGATGTCTGAAGCTTTCTTT.

The chain links TRBV20-1 to TRBJ1-1; TRBD1 aligns across 8 bases. Germline lookup yields CDR1 DFQATT and CDR2 SNEGSKA (reference sequence). Losses at the gene ends were 0 bases for V and 4 bases for J; bases not matched to a gene: 16. The CDR3 length is 18 residues. CDR3: CSARDTPPGTGSVTEAFF. In DNA, the CDR3 is TGCAGTGCTAGAGACACCCCCCCCGGGACAGGATCCGTCACTGAAGCTTTCTTT.

This clonotype was seen repeatedly, ten times or more. J is TRBJ1-3 and V is TRBV30; perhaps TRBD1 as D (5 bases). Germline CDR1 and CDR2: GTSNPN and SVGIG (reference sequence). This CDR3 is built from 14 residues. Trimming pared 0 bases from V and 2 bases from J, leaving 8 bases between. The CDR3 DNA reads as TGTGCCTGGAGTGTAAAGGGGACTGGAAACACCATATATTTT. Protein: CAWSVKGTGNTIYF.

This chain uses TRBV19 with TRBJ2-3, with 9 bases fitting TRBD1. Germline V gene data show CDR1 as LNHDA and CDR2 as SQIVND (reference sequence). The CDR3 runs to 16 residues. V gave up 5 bases and J gave up 0 bases; unmatched junction bases: 6. CDR3 bases: TGTGCCAGTAGTTCAGGACAGGGGATTAGCACAGATACGCAGTATTTT. This sequence encodes CASSSGQGISTDTQYF. Variable domain in full (rest from reference TRBV19 and TRBJ2-3): DGGITQSPKYLFRKEGQNVTLSCEQNLNHDAMYWYRQDPGQGLRLIYYSQIVNDFQKGDIAEGYSVSREKKESFPLTVTSAQKNPTAFYLCASSSGQGISTDTQYFGPGTRLTVL.

The rearrangement joins TRBV5-1 to TRBJ1-1; a possible D gene is TRBD1 (5 bases). Trimming took 2 bases from V and 2 from J, leaving 10 bases between them. Germline V CDR1 and CDR2: SGHRS, YFSETQ. There are 14 residues in the CDR3. The CDR3 sequence is CASSFQGPNTEAFF. The CDR3 DNA sequence: TGCGCCAGCAGCTTCCAGGGTCCCAACACTGAAGCTTTCTTT.

This clonotype was detected ten times or more. This chain uses TRBV27 with TRBJ1-5, with D hard to call. Germline-derived CDR1 and CDR2 are MNHEY and SMNVEV (reference sequence). The CDR3 runs 16 residues. V lost 4 bases and J 2 bases, leaving 15 bases between the germline ends. The CDR3 loop is CASSYTTPGGNQPQHF. For the CDR3, the DNA is TGTGCCAGCAGTTACACGACCCCTGGGGGCAATCAGCCCCAGCATTTT.

This clonotype turned up a few times. The rearrangement joins TRBV7-8 to TRBJ2-7; D assignment may be TRBD1 or TRBD2 (5 bases each). CDR1 is SGHVS and CDR2 is FQNEAQ in the germline V gene. Trimming left V 3 bases short and J 0 bases short, with 9 bases between. This CDR3 is built from 14 residues. The CDR3 DNA is TGTGCCAGCAGCTTTGAGGGACCCTCCTACGAGCAGTACTTC. Translating gives CASSFEGPSYEQYF.

The sample holds a few counts of this clonotype. The chain is built from TRBV6-5 and TRBJ1-1, with D tentatively TRBD1 (5 bases). Germline V CDR1 and CDR2: MNHEY, SVGAGI. The CDR3 is made up of 15 amino acids. Trimming shortened V by 4 bases and J by 1 base, and 13 bases separated the two germline ends. The CDR3 loop reads CASSSGPGPNTEAFF. CDR3 sequence (DNA): TGTGCCAGCAGTTCCGGACCGGGACCGAACACTGAAGCTTTCTTT.